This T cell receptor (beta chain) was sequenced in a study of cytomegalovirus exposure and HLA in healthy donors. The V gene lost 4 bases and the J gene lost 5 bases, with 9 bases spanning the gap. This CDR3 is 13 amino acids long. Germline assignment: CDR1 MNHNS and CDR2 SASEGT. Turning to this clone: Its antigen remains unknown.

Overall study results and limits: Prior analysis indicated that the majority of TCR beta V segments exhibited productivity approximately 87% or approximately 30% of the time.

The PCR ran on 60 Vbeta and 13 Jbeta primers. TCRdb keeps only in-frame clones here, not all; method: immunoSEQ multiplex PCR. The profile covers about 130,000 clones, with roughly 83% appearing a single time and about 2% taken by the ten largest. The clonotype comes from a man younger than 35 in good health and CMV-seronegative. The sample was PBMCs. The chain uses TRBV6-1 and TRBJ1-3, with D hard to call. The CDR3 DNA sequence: TGTGCCAGCAGTGGAGCGCAGAGAAACACCATATATTTT. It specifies CASSGAQRNTIYF.